The T cell receptor (beta chain) under discussion was sequenced for a study of cytomegalovirus exposure and HLA in healthy donors. The germline V gene encodes CDR1 SEHNR and CDR2 FQNEAQ (reference sequence). CDR3 size: 15 residues. Trimming cost V 3 bases and J 6 bases; bases outside gene matches: 5. PCR involved 60 Vbeta and 13 Jbeta primers. The protocol was immunoSEQ multiplex PCR, while the TCRdb copy is restricted to in-frame clones and leaves out a portion. The table lists around 91,000 clones, about 68% of them singletons. This clone was detected only once. The clonotype was recovered from a human donor in good health. The genes are TRBV7-9 and TRBJ1-6; 7 bases are a match to TRBD1. Material for sequencing was PBMCs. The CDR3 spells CASSFLTGSNSPLHF. The CDR3 coding sequence is TGTGCCAGCAGCTTCTTGACAGGGAGTAATTCACCCCTCCACTTT.